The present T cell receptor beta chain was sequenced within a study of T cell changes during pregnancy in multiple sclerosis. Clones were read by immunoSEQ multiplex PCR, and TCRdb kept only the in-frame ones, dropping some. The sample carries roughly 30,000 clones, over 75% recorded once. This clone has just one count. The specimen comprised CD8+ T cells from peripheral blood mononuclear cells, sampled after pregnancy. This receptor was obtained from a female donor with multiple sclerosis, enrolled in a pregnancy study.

DNA for the CDR3: TGTGCCAGCAGCCTCATAGGGACTAGCGGGTCTTCCTACGAGCAGTACTTC. Protein sequence: CASSLIGTSGSSYEQYF. The genes are TRBV7-9 and TRBJ2-7; 12 bases are shared with TRBD2. Germline V gives CDR1 SEHNR, CDR2 FQNEAQ (reference sequence). J was trimmed by 1 base and V by 5 bases; bases with no gene match: 9. This CDR3 region has 17 residues.